The 4 T cell receptor beta chains presented below share a single source sample, sequenced in a study of cytomegalovirus exposure and HLA in healthy donors. The PCR contained 60 Vbeta and 13 Jbeta primers. Sequencing was performed with immunoSEQ multiplex PCR; in TCRdb, only in-frame clones are kept and a portion is missing. Among more than 45,000 clones listed, about 82% were seen once. The sample consisted of PBMCs. The receptors come from a man between 25 and 39 years old in good health and CMV-seronegative.

This clone ranks as medium-sized. The chain couples TRBV4-3 to TRBJ1-5; 12 nucleotides match TRBD1. The CDR3 consists of 18 residues. J was trimmed by 5 bases and V by 0 bases; bases with no gene match: 8. Germline CDR1 reads LGHNA; CDR2 reads YSLEER. CDR3 in DNA: TGCGCCAGCAGCCAAGAATTCGGGACAGGGGGCTCCGATCAGCCCCAGCATTTT. Protein: CASSQEFGTGGSDQPQHF.

The chain couples TRBV7-8 to TRBJ1-1; the match to TRBD1 covers 8 bases. Germline V lookup: CDR1 SGHVS, CDR2 FQNEAQ. The CDR3 spans 14 residues. The V segment lost 5 bases and the J segment 4 bases; nucleotides outside the gene matches: 6. The CDR3 is CASSLFRGPTEAFF. The DNA of the CDR3 is TGTGCCAGCAGCCTCTTCAGGGGGCCCACTGAAGCTTTCTTT.

Sample share makes this clone medium-sized. The V call is TRBV6-1, the J call TRBJ2-2, with 12 positions matching TRBD2. The CDR3 is 15 residues long. The V segment lost 2 bases and the J segment 6 bases; nucleotides outside the gene matches: 1. Germline values: CDR1 MNHNS, CDR2 SASEGT. The chain's CDR3 is CASSELAGGPGELFF. The CDR3 DNA reads as TGTGCCAGCAGTGAACTAGCGGGAGGGCCCGGGGAGCTGTTTTTT.

The chain joins TRBV29-1 to TRBJ2-5; D may be TRBD2 (5 bases). This CDR3 region has 13 residues. The V and J ends lost 7 bases and 7 bases respectively, with 19 bases between them. The germline V gene encodes CDR1 SQVTM and CDR2 ANQGSEA. CDR3 coding DNA: TGCAGCGCCCGGGATCCCTTGAAAGGGACCCAGTACTTC. Translating it yields CSARDPLKGTQYF.